This TCR beta chain is drawn from a study of blood T cells in healthy people across ages. It was with a sample-barcoded 5' primer and a J-beta primer mix that a second PCR of roughly 7 to 12 cycles was run. Each cDNA molecule was tagged by a template-switch adaptor with 12 random nucleotides. Every sample gave at least 3 million paired-end reads containing CDR3. TCRdb re-called the 5' RACE reads through MiXCR, storing one row per CDR3 protein. The sample has 1,500,000 or so distinct CDR3 sequences; less than 45% are singletons. This clonotype came up a few times. Per individual sample, total RNA of at least 6 micrograms was extracted. The CDR3 runs to 13 residues. Trimming shortened V by 4 bases and J by 0 bases, and 7 bases separated the two germline ends. Germline values: CDR1 MNHNY, CDR2 SVGAGI (reference sequence).

This TCR was recovered from a woman between 18 and 30 years old in good health. Material for sequencing was blood. The chain couples TRBV6-6 to TRBJ2-7, with D possibly being TRBD1 (6 bases). The CDR3 DNA reads as TGTGCCAGCAGTTGGGACAACTCCTACGAGCAGTACTTC. Protein: CASSWDNSYEQYF.